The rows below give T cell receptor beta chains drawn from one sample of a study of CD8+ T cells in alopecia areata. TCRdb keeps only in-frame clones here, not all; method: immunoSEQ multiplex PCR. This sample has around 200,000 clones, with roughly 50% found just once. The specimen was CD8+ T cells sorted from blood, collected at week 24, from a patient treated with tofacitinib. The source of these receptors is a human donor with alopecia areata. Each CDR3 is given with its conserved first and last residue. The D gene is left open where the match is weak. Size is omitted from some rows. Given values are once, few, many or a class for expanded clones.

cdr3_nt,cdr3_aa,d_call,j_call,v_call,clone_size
TGTGCCAGCAGCTTAGGGGGGATGAACACTGAAGCTTTCTTT,CASSLGGMNTEAFF,NA,TRBJ1-1,TRBV7-9,NA
TGTGCCTGGGGGAGGGACACTGAAGCTTTCTTT,CAWGRDTEAFF,NA,TRBJ1-1,TRBV30,NA
TGTGCCAGCAGCTTCACGAACACTGAAGCTTTCTTT,CASSFTNTEAFF,NA,TRBJ1-1,TRBV11-2,NA
TGTGCCAGCAGAGTTCCCGGTACGAATGAGCAGTTCTTC,CASRVPGTNEQFF,NA,TRBJ2-1,TRBV25-1,NA
TGTGCCAGCAGCCCCCGACAGGGACATCAGCCCCAGCATTTT,CASSPRQGHQPQHF,TRBD1,TRBJ1-5,TRBV6-5,NA
TGTGCCAGCAGCCGGATGGACGGGGAAAACACTGAAGCTTTCTTT,CASSRMDGENTEAFF,NA,TRBJ1-1,TRBV7-9,few
TGTGCCAGCAGCGACCGGGACACGGAAGCTCGCCACTATGGCTACACCTTC,CASSDRDTEARHYGYTF,NA,TRBJ1-2,TRBV13,NA
TGTGCCAGCAGTTTTACAGTGAGCTCCTACGAGCAGTACTTC,CASSFTVSSYEQYF,NA,TRBJ2-7,TRBV27,NA
TGTGCCAGCCGTATGGATGATAATTCACCCCTCCACTTT,CASRMDDNSPLHF,NA,TRBJ1-6,TRBV9,NA
TGTGCCAGCAGCTTCGGGAGGGAGCATGGCTACACCTTC,CASSFGREHGYTF,NA,TRBJ1-2,TRBV7-9,NA
TGTGCCTGTCCCGGGCCCTATGGCTACACCTTC,CACPGPYGYTF,NA,TRBJ1-2,TRBV30,NA
TGTGCCAGCAGCGCCCTCCGACAGGGGGCGCGTGGGGATACGCAGTATTTT,CASSALRQGARGDTQYF,TRBD1,TRBJ2-3,TRBV5-6,few
TGTGCCAGCAGCTTAGGACAGGGAGTAGTCTATGGCTACACCTTC,CASSLGQGVVYGYTF,TRBD1,TRBJ1-2,TRBV11-2,NA
TGCGCCAGCAGGCCGTCGGACAGTCGGGTCAATGAGCAGTTCTTC,CASRPSDSRVNEQFF,NA,TRBJ2-1,TRBV5-1,few
TGTGCCAGCAGCGTAGCAGGGGCCCTTAATTCACCCCTCCACTTT,CASSVAGALNSPLHF,NA,TRBJ1-6,TRBV9,once
TGTGCCAGCAGTTTAGGGGGGTCGGTGCAGCCCCAGCATTTT,CASSLGGSVQPQHF,NA,TRBJ1-5,TRBV27,few
TGTGCCAGCAGTCGGGACACCTCGACCCAGTACTTC,CASSRDTSTQYF,NA,TRBJ2-5,TRBV6-1,NA
TGTGCCTGGGAGTTGGCGGGGGGCCGTCCCTCAGAGACCCAGTACTTC,CAWELAGGRPSETQYF,TRBD2,TRBJ2-5,TRBV30,NA
TGTGCCCTACTTTGGGGAACTGAAGCTTTCTTT,CALLWGTEAFF,NA,TRBJ1-1,TRBV30,NA
TGTGCCAGCAGCCGGGGACAGGAGTTTGATCAGCCCCAGCATTTT,CASSRGQEFDQPQHF,TRBD1,TRBJ1-5,TRBV6-5,NA
TGTGCCACCAGCAGAGAGTCCCTCAGGCCCGCCTGGCAAGTACCAGGTGGCTACACCTTC,CATSRESLRPAWQVPGGYTF,NA,TRBJ1-2,TRBV15,few
TGTGCCAGCAGTCCCGGGGGGGGTAATGAGCAGTTCTTC,CASSPGGGNEQFF,TRBD2,TRBJ2-1,TRBV2,NA
TGCGCCAGCAGCCCACAGGGCTACGAGCAGTACTTC,CASSPQGYEQYF,NA,TRBJ2-7,TRBV5-1,NA